A single sample gave rise to the 25 T cell receptor beta chains below, sequenced in a study of blood T cell repertoires in COVID-19. TCRdb's table, derived via immunoSEQ multiplex PCR, lists solely in-frame clones and lacks some. This sample has around 30,000 clones, with roughly 74% found just once. Sequencing was done on a sample of peripheral blood. These receptors were taken from an elderly man with active or convalescent COVID-19.

This rearrangement joins TRBV5-1 to TRBJ1-3; 8 bases fit TRBD1. V was clipped by 0 bases and J by 0 bases; unmatched bases: 5. Germline values: CDR1 SGHRS, CDR2 YFSETQ. The CDR3 is 17 amino acids. The CDR3 reads CASSLGVTGGSGNTIYF. In DNA, the CDR3 is TGCGCCAGCAGCTTGGGAGTTACAGGGGGCTCTGGAAACACCATATATTTT.

This clone was seen just once. The chain has TRBV5-1 and TRBJ2-3; weak D call: TRBD2 (5 bases). Germline CDR1 and CDR2: SGHRS and YFSETQ. The CDR3 spans 13 residues. V was clipped by 4 bases and J by 6 bases, with 12 bases between them. CDR3 in amino acids: CASSPSRGDTQYF. For the CDR3, the DNA is TGCGCCAGCAGCCCCTCCCGCGGGGATACGCAGTATTTT.

The V call is TRBV11-2, the J call TRBJ1-1; tentatively, D is TRBD1 (5 bases). Germline V CDR1 and CDR2: SGHAT, FQNNGV. The CDR3 loop spans 13 amino acids. With 2 bases removed from V and 1 base from J, the gap between germline ends came to 5 bases. CDR3 nucleotide sequence: TGTGCCAGCAGCTTACAGGGGAACACTGAAGCTTTCTTT. Encoded protein: CASSLQGNTEAFF.

This chain joins TRBV12-5 and TRBJ1-1; D not resolved. V lost 1 base to trimming and J lost 1 base, with 4 bases between them. Germline CDR1 is LGHNT and CDR2 is FRNRAP. CDR3 length: 13 amino acids. CDR3 DNA: TGTGCTAGTGGTTTGGGGCAGAACACTGAAGCTTTCTTT. Its protein product is CASGLGQNTEAFF.

The V gene is TRBV6-2 or TRBV6-3, the J gene TRBJ2-7, with 7 bases lining up with TRBD1. The CDR3 length is 11 residues. Germline lookup yields CDR1 MNHEY and CDR2 SVGEGT. The junction had 1 base not matched to a gene; V was cut back by 5 bases and J by 6 bases. The CDR3 loop is CASSDRAEQYF. In DNA form, the CDR3 reads TGTGCCAGCAGTGACAGGGCCGAGCAGTACTTC.

The chain carries TRBV9 and TRBJ2-3; the D gene is possibly TRBD1 (6 bases). Germline assignment: CDR1 SGDLS and CDR2 YYNGEE. Trimming left V 0 bases short and J 0 bases short, with 8 bases between. The length of the CDR3 is 15 residues. The CDR3 DNA reads as TGTGCCAGCAGCGTAGCTACAGGGAGCACAGATACGCAGTATTTT. Its protein is CASSVATGSTDTQYF.

The chain carries TRBV19 and TRBJ2-2; 7 positions match TRBD1. The junction had 3 bases not matched to a gene; V was cut back by 7 bases and J by 4 bases. This CDR3 is 13 amino acids long. CDR1 LNHDA and CDR2 SQIVND come from the germline V gene (reference sequence). The CDR3: CASKGTVTGELFF. DNA of the CDR3: TGTGCCAGTAAGGGGACAGTCACCGGGGAGCTGTTTTTT.

The chain carries TRBV28 and TRBJ2-1; 11 nucleotides agree with TRBD2. Per the germline V gene, CDR1 is MDHEN and CDR2 is SYDVKM. V trimming: 5 bases; J trimming: 6 bases; junction bases outside the gene matches: 18. CDR3 length equals 19 residues. The CDR3 DNA is TGTGCCAGCAGTCGTCCCGGGACTAGCGGTTCAAAAGGGGGCAATGAGCAGTTCTTC. Amino acid sequence: CASSRPGTSGSKGGNEQFF. Using reference TRBV28 and TRBJ2-1 for the parts outside the CDR3, the full variable domain is DVKVTQSSRYLVKRTGEKVFLECVQDMDHENMFWYRQDPGLGLRLIYFSYDVKMKEKGDIPEGYSVSREKKERFSLILESASTNQTSMYLCASSRPGTSGSKGGNEQFFGPGTRLTVL.

CDR3 amino acids: CASSPRSGYEQYF. CDR3 coding DNA: TGTGCCAGCAGTCCCCGATCAGGGTACGAGCAGTACTTC. The gene calls are TRBV12-3 or TRBV12-4 and TRBJ2-7; weak D call: TRBD1 (5 bases). CDR3 length equals 13 residues. The V end lost 5 bases, the J end lost 4 bases, and 12 bases lay between the germline ends.

The chain recombines TRBV11-2 with TRBJ2-3, with D unclear. Trimming shortened V by 1 base and J by 6 bases, and 11 bases separated the two germline ends. The CDR3 loop spans 14 amino acids. Germline V gives CDR1 SGHAT, CDR2 FQNNGV. The DNA of the CDR3 is TGTGCCAGCAGCTTAGTCACCACCGGGGATACGCAGTATTTT. Translating it yields CASSLVTTGDTQYF.

V usage is TRBV7-2 and J usage is TRBJ2-3; no definite D call. The CDR3 loop spans 14 amino acids. Germline values: CDR1 SGHTA, CDR2 FQGNSA. Trimming removed 3 bases from V and 0 bases from J, with 7 bases in between. Here the CDR3 reads CASSFSRSTDTQYF. CDR3 coding DNA: TGTGCCAGCAGCTTTAGCAGAAGCACAGATACGCAGTATTTT.

This chain connects TRBV29-1 to TRBJ2-5, with 14 nucleotides matching TRBD2. The junction had 2 bases not matched to a gene; V was cut back by 5 bases and J by 3 bases. This CDR3 is 14 amino acids long. Germline V lookup: CDR1 SQVTM, CDR2 ANQGSEA. The CDR3 loop reads CSVMGLAGEETQYF. In nucleotides, the CDR3 is TGCAGCGTTATGGGACTAGCGGGAGAAGAGACCCAGTACTTC.

The count of this clone is one. This chain joins TRBV6-1 and TRBJ2-7, with 10 bases identical to TRBD2. The trim removed 2 bases at V and 3 bases at J, leaving 4 bases unmatched. The CDR3 loop spans 15 amino acids. Germline values: CDR1 MNHNS, CDR2 SASEGT. The chain's CDR3 is CASSELAGEIYEQYF. The DNA of the CDR3 is TGTGCCAGCAGTGAACTAGCGGGAGAAATCTACGAGCAGTACTTC.

The V gene is TRBV27, the J gene TRBJ2-3; D uncertain. Germline V gives CDR1 MNHEY, CDR2 SMNVEV (reference sequence). This CDR3 is 15 amino acids long. The V gene lost 3 bases and the J gene lost 2 bases, with 12 bases spanning the gap. The CDR3 is CASSFSPRITDTQYF. The CDR3 DNA follows: TGTGCCAGCAGTTTCTCGCCGCGGATCACAGATACGCAGTATTTT.

This clone has only one observation. The CDR3 reads CSASSTGQGRSYEQYF. Here the CDR3 DNA reads TGCAGTGCTAGTTCAACAGGACAGGGTCGCTCCTACGAGCAGTACTTC. The V gene is TRBV20-1, the J gene TRBJ2-7; 8 nucleotides match TRBD1. V shed 3 bases, J shed 0 bases, and the junction held 10 bases outside the gene matches. The V gene's germline CDR1 is DFQATT and CDR2 SNEGSKA (reference sequence). The CDR3 runs 16 residues.

The sample holds one count of this clone. V is TRBV5-1 and J is TRBJ1-2; tentative D call: TRBD1 (6 bases). CDR3 size: 15 residues. Deletions cut 0 bases from V and 7 bases from J, with 16 bases between. The germline V gene encodes CDR1 SGHRS and CDR2 YFSETQ. The CDR3 region is CASSLDYGGQIGYTF. CDR3 DNA sequence: TGCGCCAGCAGCTTGGATTATGGAGGACAGATTGGCTACACCTTC.

The chain employs TRBV12-3 or TRBV12-4 and TRBJ2-2, with no clear D. Trimming took 6 bases from V and 4 from J, leaving 9 bases between them. This CDR3 comprises 13 residues. CDR3 bases: TGTGCCAGCAGGTGGTCGGGCACCGGGGAGCTGTTTTTT. This codes for CASRWSGTGELFF.

The chain has TRBV18 and TRBJ2-2, with 7 bases aligning to TRBD1. Germline CDR1 and CDR2: KGHSH and LQKENI. The CDR3 sequence is 13 residues long. V lost 6 bases, J lost 6 bases, and 4 bases stayed unmatched. CDR3: CASSDRDPGELFF. The CDR3 DNA reads TGTGCCAGCTCCGACAGGGATCCCGGGGAGCTGTTTTTT.

This chain joins TRBV19 and TRBJ2-7; TRBD2 matches 14 bases. CDR3 size: 16 residues. Germline loops: CDR1 LNHDA, CDR2 SQIVND (reference sequence). J lost 3 bases, V lost 6 bases, and 7 bases had no gene match. Here the CDR3 DNA reads TGTGCCAGTAGATCCGGGACTAGCGGGAGCATCTACGAGCAGTACTTC. It specifies CASRSGTSGSIYEQYF.

This rearrangement joins TRBV6-5 to TRBJ2-7; 7 bases are shared with TRBD1. The V segment lost 0 bases and the J segment 1 base; nucleotides outside the gene matches: 3. The CDR3 has 15 residues. Germline assignment: CDR1 MNHEY and CDR2 SVGAGI. CDR3 in DNA: TGTGCCAGCAGTTACTCCCCGGGACAGTCCTACGAGCAGTACTTC. Amino acid sequence: CASSYSPGQSYEQYF.

This chain joins TRBV7-8 and TRBJ1-1; D possibly corresponds to TRBD1 (5 bases). The CDR3 extends over 12 amino acids. The germline gives CDR1 SGHVS, CDR2 FQNEAQ. Trimming removed 1 base at V and 9 bases at J, with 9 bases between. CDR3 in amino acids: CASSLVSGKAFF. The CDR3 DNA reads TGTGCCAGCAGCTTAGTGTCAGGGAAAGCTTTCTTT.

The V and J genes are TRBV3-1 (or the pseudogene TRBV3-2) and TRBJ1-2; 9 bases are a match to TRBD1. This CDR3 has 16 amino acids. V was pared by 4 bases and J by 4 bases, with 10 bases of the junction left unmatched. Germline values: CDR1 LGHDT, CDR2 YNNKEL (reference sequence). The CDR3 DNA reads TGTGCCAGCAGCCCCGCCCGGGACAGGGTATGCTATGGCTACACCTTC. It specifies CASSPARDRVCYGYTF.

The genes are TRBV30 and TRBJ1-1; maybe TRBD1 (6 bases). Germline V lookup: CDR1 GTSNPN, CDR2 SVGIG (reference sequence). The CDR3 loop spans 12 amino acids. With 5 bases removed from V and 7 bases from J, the gap between germline ends came to 14 bases. Here the CDR3 reads CAWLTGHDEAFF. DNA of the CDR3: TGTGCCTGGTTGACGGGACACGATGAAGCTTTCTTT. The full variable domain, in which reference TRBV30 and TRBJ1-1 provide the parts outside the CDR3, is SQTIHQWPATLVQPVGSPLSLECTVEGTSNPNLYWYRQAAGRGLQLLFYSVGIGQISSEVPQNLSASRPQDRQFILSSKKLLLSDSGFYLCAWLTGHDEAFFGQGTRLTVV.

This chain connects TRBV5-1 to TRBJ2-7; D is uncertain. Germline loops: CDR1 SGHRS, CDR2 YFSETQ. CDR3 length: 12 residues. Trimming cost V 5 bases and J 0 bases, with 6 bases left between them. Here the CDR3 reads CASSKSSYEQYF. DNA for the CDR3: TGCGCCAGCAGTAAGAGCTCCTACGAGCAGTACTTC.

Details on this clone: An end of the junction does not agree with germline; a read error may underlie this. The chain combines TRBV30 with TRBJ2-1; 9 nucleotides match TRBD2. CDR1 and CDR2 (germline): GTSNPN, SVGIG (reference sequence). This CDR3 contains 11 residues. CDR3 bases: TGTGCCTGGAGCTCCGGGACTAGCTCGATCTTC. It specifies CAWSSGTSSIF.